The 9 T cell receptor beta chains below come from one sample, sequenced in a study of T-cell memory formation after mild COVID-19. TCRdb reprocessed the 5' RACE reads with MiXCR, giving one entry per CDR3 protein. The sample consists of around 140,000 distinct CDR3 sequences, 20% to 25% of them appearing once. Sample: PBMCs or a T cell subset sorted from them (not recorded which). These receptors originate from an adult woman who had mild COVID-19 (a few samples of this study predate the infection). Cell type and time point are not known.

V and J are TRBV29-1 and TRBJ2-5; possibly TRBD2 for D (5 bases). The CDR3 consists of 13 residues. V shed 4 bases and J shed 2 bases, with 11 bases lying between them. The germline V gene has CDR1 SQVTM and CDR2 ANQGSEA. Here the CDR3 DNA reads TGCAGCGTTGTCGCTAGCCCGCAAGAGACCCAGTACTTC. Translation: CSVVASPQETQYF.

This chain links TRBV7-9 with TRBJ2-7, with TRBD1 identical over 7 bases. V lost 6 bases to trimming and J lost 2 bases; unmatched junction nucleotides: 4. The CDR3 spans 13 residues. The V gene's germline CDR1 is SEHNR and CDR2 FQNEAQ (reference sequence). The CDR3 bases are TGTGCCAGCAGGAACACAGGGGCCTACGAGCAGTACTTC. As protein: CASRNTGAYEQYF.

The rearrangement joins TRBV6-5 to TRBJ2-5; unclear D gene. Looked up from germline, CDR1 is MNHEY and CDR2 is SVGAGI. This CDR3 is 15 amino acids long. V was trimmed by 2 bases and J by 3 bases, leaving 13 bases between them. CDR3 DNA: TGTGCCAGCAGTTACAATTGGCAGACTGAAGAGACCCAGTACTTC. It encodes CASSYNWQTEETQYF.

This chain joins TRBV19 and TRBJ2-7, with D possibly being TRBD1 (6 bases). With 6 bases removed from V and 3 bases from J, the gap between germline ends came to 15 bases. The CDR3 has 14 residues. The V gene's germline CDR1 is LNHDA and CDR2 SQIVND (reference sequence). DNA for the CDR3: TGTGCCAGTAGCTTCCGGGACATATACTACGAGCAGTACTTC. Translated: CASSFRDIYYEQYF.

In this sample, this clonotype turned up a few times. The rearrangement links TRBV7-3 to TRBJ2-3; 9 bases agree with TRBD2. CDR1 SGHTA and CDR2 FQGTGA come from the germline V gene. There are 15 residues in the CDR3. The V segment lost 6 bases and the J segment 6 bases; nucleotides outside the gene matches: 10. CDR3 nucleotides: TGTGCCAGCAGTACCGGGACTAGCTTGGGTGATACGCAGTATTTT. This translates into CASSTGTSLGDTQYF.

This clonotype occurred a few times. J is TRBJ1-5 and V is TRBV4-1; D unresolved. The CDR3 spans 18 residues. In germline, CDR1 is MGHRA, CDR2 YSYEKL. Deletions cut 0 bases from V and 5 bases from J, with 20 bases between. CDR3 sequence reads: CASSQDGLGGLEDQPQHF. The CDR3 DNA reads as TGCGCCAGCAGCCAAGACGGGCTGGGAGGGTTGGAGGATCAGCCCCAGCATTTT.

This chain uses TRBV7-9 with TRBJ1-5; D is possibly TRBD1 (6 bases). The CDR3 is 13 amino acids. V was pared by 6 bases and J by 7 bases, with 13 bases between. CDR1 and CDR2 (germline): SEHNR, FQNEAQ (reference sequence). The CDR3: CASSPGVRQPQHF. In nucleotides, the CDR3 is TGTGCCAGCAGTCCAGGGGTTAGGCAGCCCCAGCATTTT.

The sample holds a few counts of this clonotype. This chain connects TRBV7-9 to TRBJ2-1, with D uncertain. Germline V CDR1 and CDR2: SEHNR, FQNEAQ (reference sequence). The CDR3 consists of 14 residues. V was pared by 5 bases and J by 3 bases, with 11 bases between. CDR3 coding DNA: TGTGCCAGCAGCACCAGCAGCAGCTACAATGAGCAGTTCTTC. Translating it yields CASSTSSSYNEQFF.

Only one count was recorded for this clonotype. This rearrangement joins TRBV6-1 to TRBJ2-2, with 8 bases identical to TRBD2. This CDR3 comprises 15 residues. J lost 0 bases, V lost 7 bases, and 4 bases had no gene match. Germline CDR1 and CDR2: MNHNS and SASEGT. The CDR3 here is CASNGLAANTGELFF. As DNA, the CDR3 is TGTGCCAGCAACGGACTAGCTGCGAACACCGGGGAGCTGTTTTTT.